The clone carrying this T cell receptor beta chain was seen more than once but under ten times. Its antigen is still unknown. Every isolated RNA sample was fully reverse transcribed, so sequencing captured expressed TCRB transcripts. Clones were read by immunoSEQ multiplex PCR, and TCRdb kept only the in-frame ones, dropping some. The sample includes about 700,000 clones, roughly 13% of them seen just once. This entry belongs to a study of beta chain features in type 1 diabetes. Points from the study as a whole: With patients and controls alike, PCR might favor shorter templates to an equal degree. Shorter TCRB CDR3s, moderately but significantly so, marked every one of the four CD4+ subsets in Type 1 diabetes patients. Reads derived from cDNA could over-represent cells showing high TCR expression.

The CDR3 is 16 amino acids. V is TRBV21-1 and J is TRBJ2-7; the table gives TRBD2 as D, unverified against the DNA. TRBV21-1 is classified as a pseudogene. Material for sequencing was naive CD4+ T cells from blood. The TCR comes from a man aged 18 to 30 with type 1 diabetes. CDR3 sequence: CASSKRRVGEVDEQYF. CDR3 nucleotides: TGTGCCAGCAGCAAAAGGAGGGTCGGGGAGGTAGACGAGCAGTACTTC.